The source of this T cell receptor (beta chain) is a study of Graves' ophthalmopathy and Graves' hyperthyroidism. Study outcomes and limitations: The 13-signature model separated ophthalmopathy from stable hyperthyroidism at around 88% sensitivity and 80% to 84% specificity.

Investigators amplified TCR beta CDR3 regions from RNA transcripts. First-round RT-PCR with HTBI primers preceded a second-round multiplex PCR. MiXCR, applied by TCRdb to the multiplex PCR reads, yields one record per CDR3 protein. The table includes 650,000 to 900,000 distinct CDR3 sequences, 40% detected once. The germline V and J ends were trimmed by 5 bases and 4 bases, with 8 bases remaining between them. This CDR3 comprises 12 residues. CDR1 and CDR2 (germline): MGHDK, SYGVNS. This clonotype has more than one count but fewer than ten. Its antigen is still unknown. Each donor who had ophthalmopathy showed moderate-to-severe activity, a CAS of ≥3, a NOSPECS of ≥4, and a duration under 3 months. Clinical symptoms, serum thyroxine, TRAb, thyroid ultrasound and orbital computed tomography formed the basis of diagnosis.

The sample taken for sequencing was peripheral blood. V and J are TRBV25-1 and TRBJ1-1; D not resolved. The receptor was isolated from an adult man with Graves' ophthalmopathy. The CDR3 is CASSTSLTEAFF. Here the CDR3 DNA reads TGTGCCAGCAGTACATCCCTCACTGAAGCTTTCTTT.